The clone carrying this TCR beta chain showed up just a few times. Trimming shortened V by 5 bases and J by 6 bases, and 10 bases separated the two germline ends. This CDR3 spans 13 amino acids. MiXCR, applied by TCRdb to the 5' RACE reads, yields one record per CDR3 protein. The sample lists about 130,000 distinct CDR3 sequences, roughly 8.8% occurring once. The data are from a study of CD8 T cells in ankylosing spondylitis. The V gene is TRBV12-3 or TRBV12-4, the J gene TRBJ2-2; D is possibly TRBD2 (5 bases). Input material: blood, either unsorted or a sorted T cell fraction (not recorded which). The source is a male donor with ankylosing spondylitis or in good health (not recorded which). Here the CDR3 DNA reads TGTGCCAGCAGTCCTCTAGCATCCGGGGAGCTGTTTTTT. Protein sequence: CASSPLASGELFF.